This T cell receptor (beta chain) derives from a study of metastatic and nonmetastatic thyroid tumors. Overall study context: Repertoire comparison spanned blood and tumor or nodule tissue of malignant and benign thyroid patients.

Regarding the study as a whole: Malignant thyroid tumors reportedly had TCR beta diversity that was significantly higher than in benign nodules, in blood and tumor.

Germline CDR1 SNHLY, CDR2 FYNNEI. The CDR3 is made up of 13 amino acids. V lost 5 bases and J lost 2, with 10 bases in between. Treatment of any kind had been given to no patient before thyroid surgery. In the original workflow: The distant-metastasis classifier for papillary thyroid cancer was built from CDR3 differences across clinicopathological groups. TCRdb re-analyzed the PCR reads through MiXCR. The V and J calls and clone size come from TCRdb's table, not from the authors' own analysis. The sample lists about 16,000 clones, approximately 30% occurring once. Details on this clone: Its antigen is unknown.

The sample comprised adjacent normal tissue. This chain links TRBV2 with TRBJ2-7, with D maybe TRBD2 (5 bases). The sequence came from a female donor with papillary thyroid cancer or a benign thyroid nodule (not recorded which). Some clones in this sample may be carry-over from other donors' samples. The CDR3, as DNA: TGTGCCAGCAGTCCTTCCGGGGCCTACGAGCAGTACTTC. Protein product: CASSPSGAYEQYF.